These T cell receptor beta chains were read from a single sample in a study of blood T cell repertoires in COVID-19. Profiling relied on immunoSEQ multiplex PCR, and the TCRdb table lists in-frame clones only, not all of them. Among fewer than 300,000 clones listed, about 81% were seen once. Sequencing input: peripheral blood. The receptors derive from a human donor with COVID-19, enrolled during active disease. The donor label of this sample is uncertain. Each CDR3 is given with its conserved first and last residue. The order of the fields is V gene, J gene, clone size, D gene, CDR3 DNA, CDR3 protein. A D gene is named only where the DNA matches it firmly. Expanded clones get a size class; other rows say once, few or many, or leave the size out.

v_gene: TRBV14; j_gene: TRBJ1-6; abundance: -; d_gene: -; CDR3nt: TGTGCCAGCAGCCCGCTGGGGCAGCTAAATAATTCACCCCTCCACTTT; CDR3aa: CASSPLGQLNNSPLHF
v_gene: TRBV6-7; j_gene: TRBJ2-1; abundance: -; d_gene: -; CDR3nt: TGTGCCAGCAGTTACTACCGGGGTACCTACAATGAGCAGTTCTTC; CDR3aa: CASSYYRGTYNEQFF
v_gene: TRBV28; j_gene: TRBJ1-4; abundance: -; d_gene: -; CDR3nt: TGTGCCAGCAGTTTAAGGGGGACACATAATGAAAAACTGTTTTTT; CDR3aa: CASSLRGTHNEKLFF
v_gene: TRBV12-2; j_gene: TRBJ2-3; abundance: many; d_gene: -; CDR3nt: TGTGCAAGTCGCCAGGCCCTAGCGGGAGGGCCAGATACGCAGTATTTT; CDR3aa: CASRQALAGGPDTQYF
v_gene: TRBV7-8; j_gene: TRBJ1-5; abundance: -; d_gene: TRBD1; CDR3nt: TGTGCCAGCACCCCGAGAACGGCAGGGGGTAATGCTCAGCCCCAGCATTTT; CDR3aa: CASTPRTAGGNAQPQHF
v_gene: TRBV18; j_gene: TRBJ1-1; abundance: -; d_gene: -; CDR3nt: TGTGCCAGCTCACGACCAGGGCAGGGTGAAGCTTTCTTT; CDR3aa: CASSRPGQGEAFF
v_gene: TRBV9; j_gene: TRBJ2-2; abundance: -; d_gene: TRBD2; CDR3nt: TGTGCCAGCAGCCCAGGGACTAGCGGGCCTACCGGGGAGCTGTTTTTT; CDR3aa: CASSPGTSGPTGELFF
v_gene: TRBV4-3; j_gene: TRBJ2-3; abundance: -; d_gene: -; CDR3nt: TGCGCCAGCAGCCCCGGAGCCACAGATACGCAGTATTTT; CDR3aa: CASSPGATDTQYF
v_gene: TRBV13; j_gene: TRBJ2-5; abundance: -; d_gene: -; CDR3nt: TGTGCCAGCAGCCTCCGCCCGATTGAAAGGGGAGAGACCCAGTACTTC; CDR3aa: CASSLRPIERGETQYF
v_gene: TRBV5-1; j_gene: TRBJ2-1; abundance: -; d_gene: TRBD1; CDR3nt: TGCGCCAGCAGCTTGATCACAGGGGTGGTAAATGAGCAGTTCTTC; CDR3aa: CASSLITGVVNEQFF
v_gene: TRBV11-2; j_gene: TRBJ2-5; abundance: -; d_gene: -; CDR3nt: TGTGCCAGCAGCTTAGCCGTAGGCGGAGGTGAGACCCAGTACTTC; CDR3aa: CASSLAVGGGETQYF
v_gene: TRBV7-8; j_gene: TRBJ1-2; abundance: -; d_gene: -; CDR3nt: TGTGCCAGCAGCTTAGGAGGGGGGGGATACTATGGCTACACCTTC; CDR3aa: CASSLGGGGYYGYTF
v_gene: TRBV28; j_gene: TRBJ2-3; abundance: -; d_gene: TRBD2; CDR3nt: TGTGCCAGCAGTGGGGGGGACACAGATACGCAGTATTTT; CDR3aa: CASSGGDTDTQYF
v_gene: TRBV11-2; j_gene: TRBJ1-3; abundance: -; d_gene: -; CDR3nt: TGTGCCAGCAGCGAGGGCAGGCTGATCGGAAACACCATATATTTT; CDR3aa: CASSEGRLIGNTIYF
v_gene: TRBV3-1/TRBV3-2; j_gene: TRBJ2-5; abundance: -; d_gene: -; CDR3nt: TGTGCCAGCCGGATTAGGGGGCAAGAGACCCAGTACTTC; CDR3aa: CASRIRGQETQYF
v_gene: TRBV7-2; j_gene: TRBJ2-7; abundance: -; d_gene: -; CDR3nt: TGTGCCAGCAGCTTAGGTGGGGGCCGACCCTCCTACGAGCAGTACTTC; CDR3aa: CASSLGGGRPSYEQYF
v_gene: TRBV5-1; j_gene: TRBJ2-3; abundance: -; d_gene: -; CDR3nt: TGCGCCAGCAGCTTGATAGGACAGCCCACAGATACGCAGTATTTT; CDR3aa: CASSLIGQPTDTQYF
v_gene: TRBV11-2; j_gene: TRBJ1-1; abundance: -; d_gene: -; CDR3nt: TGTGCCAGCAGCCTCGACAGGAACACTGAAGCTTTCTTT; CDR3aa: CASSLDRNTEAFF
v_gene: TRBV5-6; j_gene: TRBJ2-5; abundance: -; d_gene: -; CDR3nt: TGTGCCAGCAGCTCCGGTTTTGTCGACTACTCCGGGGGCCAAGAGACCCAGTACTTC; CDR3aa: CASSSGFVDYSGGQETQYF
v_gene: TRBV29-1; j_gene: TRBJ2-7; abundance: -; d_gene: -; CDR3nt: TGCAGCGTCGAGAGACAGTCCTCCAGGGAGCAGTACTTC; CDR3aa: CSVERQSSREQYF
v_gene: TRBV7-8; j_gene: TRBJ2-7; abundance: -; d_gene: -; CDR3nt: TGTGCCAGCAACGACGAGAGTAGCGGAACCTACGAGCAGTACTTC; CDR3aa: CASNDESSGTYEQYF
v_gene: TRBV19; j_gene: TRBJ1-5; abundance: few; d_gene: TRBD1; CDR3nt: TGTGCCAGTAGTATCGGCGGGACAGTTTTTGATCAGCCCCAGCATTTT; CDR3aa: CASSIGGTVFDQPQHF
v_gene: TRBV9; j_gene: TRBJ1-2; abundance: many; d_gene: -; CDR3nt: TGTGCCAGCAGCGTAAGCGGGGGAAGCTATGGCTACACCTTC; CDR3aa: CASSVSGGSYGYTF
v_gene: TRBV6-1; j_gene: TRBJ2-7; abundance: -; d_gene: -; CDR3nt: TGTGCCAGCAGTGAAGAGGGTAGCGACGAGCAGTACTTC; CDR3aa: CASSEEGSDEQYF
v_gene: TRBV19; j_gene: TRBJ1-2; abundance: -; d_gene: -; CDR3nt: TGTGCCAGTAGTCTCGCCGGGCAGGGCGGCTATGGCTACACCTTC; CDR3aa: CASSLAGQGGYGYTF
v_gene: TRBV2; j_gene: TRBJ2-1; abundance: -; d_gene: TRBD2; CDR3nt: TGTGCCAGCAGCCAGCGGGGGTCCTACAATGAGCAGTTCTTC; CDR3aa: CASSQRGSYNEQFF
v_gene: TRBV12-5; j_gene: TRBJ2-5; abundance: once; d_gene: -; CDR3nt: TGTGCTAGTGCCCTCGGGGTAGCGGCACCCCAAGAGACCCAGTACTTC; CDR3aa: CASALGVAAPQETQYF
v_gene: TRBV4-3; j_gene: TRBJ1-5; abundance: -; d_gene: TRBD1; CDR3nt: TGCGCCAGCAGCCAAGTATCTCCCGGGGGACAGGGGGCAAGCAATCAGCCCCAGCATTTT; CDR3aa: CASSQVSPGGQGASNQPQHF
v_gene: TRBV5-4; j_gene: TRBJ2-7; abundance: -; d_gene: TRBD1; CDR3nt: TGTGCCAGCAGACCGGGACAGACTAATTCCCTTCCTTACGAGCAGTACTTC; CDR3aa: CASRPGQTNSLPYEQYF
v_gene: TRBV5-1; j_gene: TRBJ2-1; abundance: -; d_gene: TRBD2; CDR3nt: TGCGCCAGCAGCTTGCTTGCTAGCGGGCCCAGAGAGCAGTTCTTC; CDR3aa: CASSLLASGPREQFF
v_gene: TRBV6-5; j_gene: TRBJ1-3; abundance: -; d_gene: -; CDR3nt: TGTGCCAGCAGTTCCTCGGACAGCAGCTCTGGAAACACCATATATTTT; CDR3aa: CASSSSDSSSGNTIYF
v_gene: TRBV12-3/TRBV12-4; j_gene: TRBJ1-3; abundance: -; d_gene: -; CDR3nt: TGTGCCAGCAGCCCCGGGGTAAACACCATATATTTT; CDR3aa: CASSPGVNTIYF
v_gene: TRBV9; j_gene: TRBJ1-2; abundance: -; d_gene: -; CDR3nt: TGTGCCAGCAGCGTAGACAGGGAGTATGGCTACACCTTC; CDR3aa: CASSVDREYGYTF
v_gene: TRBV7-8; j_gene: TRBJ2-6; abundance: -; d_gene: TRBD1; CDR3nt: TGTGCCAGCAGCTTAACTCAGGGGGCCATGGTGCGGGCCAACGTCCTGACTTTC; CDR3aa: CASSLTQGAMVRANVLTF
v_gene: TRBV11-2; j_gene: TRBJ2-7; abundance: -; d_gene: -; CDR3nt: TGTGCCAGCAGCTTAGATCTGAGAACCGCCATCTCCTTC; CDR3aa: CASSLDLRTAISF
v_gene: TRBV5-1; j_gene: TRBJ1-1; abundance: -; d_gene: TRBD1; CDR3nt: TGCGCCAGCAGCTTTTCTACGACAGGGGGGATGAACACTGAAGCTTTCTTT; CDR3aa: CASSFSTTGGMNTEAFF
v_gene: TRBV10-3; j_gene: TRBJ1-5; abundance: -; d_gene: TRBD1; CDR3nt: TGTGCCATCAGTGATCAGGCAGGGGGTGTTCAGCCCCAGCATTTT; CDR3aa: CAISDQAGGVQPQHF
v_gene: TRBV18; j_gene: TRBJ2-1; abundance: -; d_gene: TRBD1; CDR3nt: TGTGCCAGCTCACCAACACCCGGGACAGGGCACGAGCAGTTCTTC; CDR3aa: CASSPTPGTGHEQFF
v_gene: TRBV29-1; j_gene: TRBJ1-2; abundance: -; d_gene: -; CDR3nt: TGCAGCATTGGACAGAGCTACACCTTC; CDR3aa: CSIGQSYTF
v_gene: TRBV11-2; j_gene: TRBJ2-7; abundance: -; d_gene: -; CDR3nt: TGTGCCAGCAGCTTCCAGACAGGCGACACTAGCGAGCAGTACTTC; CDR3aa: CASSFQTGDTSEQYF
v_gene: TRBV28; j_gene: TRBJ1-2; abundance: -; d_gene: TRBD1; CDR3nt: TGTGCCAGCAGCCCGACAGGGACCTATGGCTACACCTTC; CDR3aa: CASSPTGTYGYTF
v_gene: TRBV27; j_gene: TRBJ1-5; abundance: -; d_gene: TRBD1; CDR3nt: TGTGCCAGCAGCGACAGGGCCCTCAGCAATCAGCCCCAGCATTTT; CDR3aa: CASSDRALSNQPQHF
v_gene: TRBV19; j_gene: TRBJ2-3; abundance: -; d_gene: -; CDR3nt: TGTGCCAGTAGTACAGCCGGGGGGCCCCTAGAAGCGAGTACGCAGTATTTT; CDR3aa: CASSTAGGPLEASTQYF
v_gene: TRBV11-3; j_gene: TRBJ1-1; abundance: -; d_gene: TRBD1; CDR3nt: TGTGCCAGCAGCCCGGGACAGGGGGCCGGAGGGGACACTGAAGCTTTCTTT; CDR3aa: CASSPGQGAGGDTEAFF
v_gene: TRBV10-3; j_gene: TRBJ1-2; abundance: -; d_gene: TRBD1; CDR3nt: TGTGCCATCAGACCGGGACAGGGCGACACCTATGGCTACACCTTC; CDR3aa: CAIRPGQGDTYGYTF
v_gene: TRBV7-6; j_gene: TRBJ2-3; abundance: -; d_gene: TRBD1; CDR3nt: TGTGCCAGCAGTCTAGGCCGGGGACAGAGAACAGATACGCAGTATTTT; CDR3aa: CASSLGRGQRTDTQYF
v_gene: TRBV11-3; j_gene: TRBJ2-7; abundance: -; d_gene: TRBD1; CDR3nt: TGTGCCAGCAGCTTAGAGCGAAGGGGACAGATTATTTACGAGCAGTACTTC; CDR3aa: CASSLERRGQIIYEQYF
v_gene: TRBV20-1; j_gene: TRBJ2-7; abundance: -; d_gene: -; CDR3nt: TGCAGTGCTAGTGCTGTCTCGCAGGGTCCACCCTACGAGCAGTACTTC; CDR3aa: CSASAVSQGPPYEQYF
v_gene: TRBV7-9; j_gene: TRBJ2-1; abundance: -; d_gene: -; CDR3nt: TGTGCCAGCAGCTTAGGGCAGGGGGGCAGCCAGCAGTTCTTC; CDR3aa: CASSLGQGGSQQFF
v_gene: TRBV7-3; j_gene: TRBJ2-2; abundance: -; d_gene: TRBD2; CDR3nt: TGTGCCAGCAGCTTACGTTTACGAGCGGGAGGGCCCCCCGGGGAGCTGTTTTTT; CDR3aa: CASSLRLRAGGPPGELFF
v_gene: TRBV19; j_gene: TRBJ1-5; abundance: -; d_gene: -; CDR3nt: TGTGCCAGTACCCCTCGGGGCAATCAGCCCCAGCATTTT; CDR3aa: CASTPRGNQPQHF
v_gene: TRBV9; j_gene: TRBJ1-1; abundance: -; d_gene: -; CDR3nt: TGTGCCAGCAGCGCCTCAGCTAGAGGGCGTAACACTGAAGCTTTCTTT; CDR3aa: CASSASARGRNTEAFF
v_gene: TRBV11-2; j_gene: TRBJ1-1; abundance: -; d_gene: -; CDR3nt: TGTGCCAGCACGTTCCGGGGCACTGAAGCTTTCTTT; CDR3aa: CASTFRGTEAFF